The 30 T cell receptor beta chains listed next were all sequenced from one sample in a study of response to subunit inactivated influenza vaccine. TCRdb independently ran MiXCR on the RT-PCR reads; one entry per CDR3 protein. The repertoire holds about 540,000 distinct CDR3 sequences, with 12% to 15% as singletons. The specimen was PBMCs from blood, collected roughly 12 days after vaccination. These TCRs come from a man aged 50-59 years who received an inactivated influenza vaccine.

The chain recombines TRBV10-1 with TRBJ2-1; a possible D gene is TRBD1 (8 bases). V shed 0 bases and J shed 13 bases, with 16 bases lying between them. Germline V CDR1 and CDR2: WNHNN, SYGVQD (reference sequence). This CDR3 contains 14 residues. As DNA, the CDR3 is TGCGCCAGCAGTGAGTCAGCGGGACAGGAAGTTCAGTTCTTC. Protein sequence: CASSESAGQEVQFF.

This sequence joins TRBV7-8 and TRBJ2-5, with a possible D match to TRBD2 (7 bases). The germline V and J ends were trimmed by 5 bases and 4 bases, with 20 bases remaining between them. The CDR3 totals 16 residues. CDR1 and CDR2 from the germline V gene are SGHVS and FQNEAQ. The CDR3 nucleotides are TGTGCCAGCAGCCCACGCCTCGCGGGGGCGTCAGAGACCCAGTACTTC. Translated, it gives CASSPRLAGASETQYF.

A few counts support this clonotype. The rearrangement links TRBV9 to TRBJ2-3; 10 bases line up with TRBD2. The CDR3 runs 16 residues. CDR1 and CDR2 (germline): SGDLS, YYNGEE. Trimming cost V 0 bases and J 3 bases; bases outside gene matches: 4. CDR3 sequence: CASSVDTGLATDTQYF. As DNA, the CDR3 is TGTGCCAGCAGCGTAGATACGGGACTAGCGACAGATACGCAGTATTTT. Full variable domain (rest looked up from reference TRBV9 and TRBJ2-3): DSGVTQTPKHLITATGQRVTLRCSPRSGDLSVYWYQQSLDQGLQFLIQYYNGEERAKGNILERFSAQQFPDLHSELNLSSLELGDSALYFCASSVDTGLATDTQYFGPGTRLTVL.

The chain is built from TRBV27 and TRBJ2-7, with D hard to call. The germline gives CDR1 MNHEY, CDR2 SMNVEV (reference sequence). Trimming stripped 3 bases from V and 0 bases from J, with 9 bases between. This CDR3 is built from 14 residues. As DNA, the CDR3 is TGTGCCAGCAGTTTGGTTGCTAGCTCCTACGAGCAGTACTTC. It codes for CASSLVASSYEQYF.

This clonotype was seen a handful of times. This sequence joins TRBV7-9 and TRBJ1-5, with a possible D match to TRBD1 (5 bases). Trimming cost V 2 bases and J 2 bases, with 13 bases left between them. The CDR3 sequence is 16 residues long. Germline CDR1 reads SEHNR; CDR2 reads FQNEAQ (reference sequence). CDR3 sequence: CASSLKAIGGNQPQHF. In DNA, the CDR3 is TGTGCCAGCAGCTTAAAGGCGATAGGGGGCAATCAGCCCCAGCATTTT.

This clonotype was counted at least ten times. CDR3 loop: CASSLADSYNEQFF. CDR3 DNA: TGCGCCAGCAGCTTGGCCGACTCCTACAATGAGCAGTTCTTC. This chain links TRBV5-1 with TRBJ2-1; D is ambiguous. The CDR3 is 14 residues long. The V and J ends lost 0 bases and 0 bases respectively, with 4 bases between them. CDR1 is SGHRS, CDR2 YFSETQ, per germline.

Many counts were recorded for this clonotype. V gene TRBV7-9 combines with J gene TRBJ2-2, with 7 bases identical to TRBD1. Germline-derived CDR1 and CDR2 are SEHNR and FQNEAQ (reference sequence). V shed 5 bases, J shed 3 bases, and the junction held 6 bases outside the gene matches. CDR3 size: 15 residues. Here the CDR3 reads CASSTSGTDTGELFF. CDR3 nucleotides: TGTGCCAGCAGCACCTCCGGGACAGACACCGGGGAGCTGTTTTTT.

V and J are TRBV20-1 and TRBJ1-5; possibly TRBD1 for D (5 bases). CDR3 length: 13 residues. V was cut by 2 bases and J by 5 bases, with 10 bases left in between. The germline V gene has CDR1 DFQATT and CDR2 SNEGSKA (reference sequence). This chain's CDR3 is CSARRGVDQPQHF. CDR3 DNA sequence: TGCAGTGCTAGACGGGGGGTTGATCAGCCCCAGCATTTT.

The chain joins TRBV20-1 to TRBJ1-5; TRBD1 agrees at 7 bases. V was pared by 0 bases and J by 3 bases, with 5 bases of the junction left unmatched. This CDR3 has 15 amino acids. Germline values: CDR1 DFQATT, CDR2 SNEGSKA (reference sequence). CDR3 nucleotides: TGCAGTGCTAGAGAAAGGGGGCGCGTCAATCAGCCCCAGCATTTT. Translated: CSARERGRVNQPQHF.

This clonotype has just a few counts. The chain joins TRBV29-1 to TRBJ2-3; tentatively, D is TRBD2 (7 bases). Trimming left V 6 bases short and J 4 bases short, with 20 bases between. Germline V gene data show CDR1 as SQVTM and CDR2 as ANQGSEA. The CDR3 is 15 residues long. DNA of the CDR3: TGCAGCGTGCGAGGGGGGGCGAGGGGAGCAGATACGCAGTATTTT. Translated, it gives CSVRGGARGADTQYF.

The chain employs TRBV6-1 and TRBJ2-1; no clear D. This CDR3 spans 14 amino acids. Germline V gene lookup returns CDR1 MNHNS and CDR2 SASEGT. Trimming stripped 9 bases from V and 5 bases from J, with 17 bases between. The CDR3 reads CASRTSVIHNEQFF. The CDR3 bases are TGTGCCAGTCGAACGTCAGTTATCCACAATGAGCAGTTCTTC.

This clonotype was counted a few times. The genes are TRBV9 and TRBJ2-5, with no clear D. CDR1 and CDR2 from the germline V gene are SGDLS and YYNGEE. Deletions cut 0 bases from V and 4 bases from J, with 13 bases between. CDR3 length equals 15 residues. The CDR3 sequence: CASSVDPGRSETQYF. As DNA, the CDR3 is TGTGCCAGCAGCGTAGACCCTGGACGATCAGAGACCCAGTACTTC.

This clonotype was counted between two and nine times. V and J are TRBV2 and TRBJ1-2, with D possibly being TRBD1 (5 bases). Germline V CDR1 and CDR2: SNHLY, FYNNEI. V was pared by 5 bases and J by 8 bases, with 18 bases between. This CDR3 is built from 14 residues. The DNA of the CDR3 is TGTGCCAGCAGTACCGGGCGGCAAACAGGCGGCTACACCTTC. Protein sequence: CASSTGRQTGGYTF.

This chain joins TRBV28 and TRBJ2-7, with D perhaps being TRBD1 or TRBD2 (6 bases each). Between the trimmed V and J ends, which lost 10 bases and 2 bases, there was a span of 18 bases. The CDR3 contains 14 residues. CDR1 is MDHEN and CDR2 is SYDVKM in the germline V gene. Here the CDR3 DNA reads TGTGCCACCTCGGGGGCCAAAGGGCCCTACGAGCAGTACTTC. Translation: CATSGAKGPYEQYF.

V usage is TRBV4-3 and J usage is TRBJ1-4; 8 positions match TRBD1. This CDR3 is built from 15 residues. The trim removed 4 bases at V and 3 bases at J, leaving 4 bases unmatched. Germline-derived CDR1 and CDR2 are LGHNA and YSLEER. DNA of the CDR3: TGCGCCAGCAGCCTAAACAGGGGGGCTAATGAAAAACTGTTTTTT. Amino acids: CASSLNRGANEKLFF.

This clonotype was observed a few times. The V gene is TRBV4-1, the J gene TRBJ2-5; TRBD1 might be the D (6 bases). Between the trimmed V and J ends, which lost 5 bases and 5 bases, there was a span of 18 bases. The CDR3 is 15 amino acids. CDR1 MGHRA and CDR2 YSYEKL come from the germline V gene. The CDR3 DNA sequence: TGCGCCAGCAGCGGGGTGGGGGCTAAGGTGGAGACCCAGTACTTC. It codes for CASSGVGAKVETQYF.

Concerning this clonotype itself: Germline and junction disagree at one end, which may indicate a read error. V is TRBV7-7 and J is TRBJ2-5; 7 nucleotides align to TRBD1. The CDR3 has 15 amino acids. Germline V gene data show CDR1 as SSHAT and CDR2 as FNYEAQ (reference sequence). DNA of the CDR3: TGTGCTAGCAGCTTAGGACAGGCGTCCCAAGAGACCCAGTACTTC. As protein: CASSLGQASQETQYF.

The chain employs TRBV6-1 and TRBJ2-2; 7 bases are a match to TRBD1. Germline V CDR1 and CDR2: MNHNS, SASEGT. J gave up 1 base and V 2 bases, and 4 bases lay outside the gene matches. This CDR3 has 16 residues. CDR3 loop: CASSEPQGQNTGELFF. The DNA for the CDR3 is TGTGCCAGCAGTGAACCACAGGGGCAGAACACCGGGGAGCTGTTTTTT.

This clonotype was seen more than once but under ten times. The genes are TRBV29-1 and TRBJ1-5; 8 nucleotides line up with TRBD1. Per germline, CDR1 SQVTM and CDR2 ANQGSEA. This CDR3 is 14 amino acids long. Germline trimming cut 5 bases from V and 0 bases from J; bases unmatched to any gene: 3. The CDR3 bases are TGCAGCGTTCTGGGACAGGATAGCAATCAGCCCCAGCATTTT. Protein sequence: CSVLGQDSNQPQHF. Full variable domain (outside the CDR3, taken from reference TRBV29-1 and TRBJ1-5): SAVISQKPSRDICQRGTSLTIQCQVDSQVTMMFWYRQQPGQSLTLIATANQGSEATYESGFVIDKFPISRPNLTFSTLTVSNMSPEDSSIYLCSVLGQDSNQPQHFGDGTRLSIL.

This clonotype has just a few counts. J is TRBJ2-1 and V is TRBV12-3 or TRBV12-4; 16 positions agree with TRBD2. Unmatched junction bases numbered 8, after V lost 3 bases and J lost 15 bases. This CDR3 has 15 residues. CDR3 DNA sequence: TGTGCCAGCAGTTTGGGACTAGCGGGGGGGACGAGGATGTTCTTC. Translating gives CASSLGLAGGTRMFF.

This clonotype occurred a few times. The V call is TRBV28, the J call TRBJ1-2; 9 bases are a match to TRBD1. The CDR3 length is 13 residues. Trimming cost V 6 bases and J 8 bases; bases outside gene matches: 7. The germline V gene has CDR1 MDHEN and CDR2 SYDVKM. CDR3 residues: CASSTGGASGYTF. CDR3 coding DNA: TGTGCCAGCAGCACAGGGGGCGCATCGGGCTACACCTTC.

This clonotype was seen ten or more times. The chain couples TRBV5-1 to TRBJ1-1; 9 bases align to TRBD1. Germline values: CDR1 SGHRS, CDR2 YFSETQ. This CDR3 is built from 13 residues. J gave up 4 bases and V 4 bases, and 2 bases lay outside the gene matches. CDR3: CASSGTGSTEAFF. The CDR3 DNA follows: TGCGCCAGCAGCGGGACAGGGAGCACTGAAGCTTTCTTT.

This clonotype was picked up one time. This chain connects TRBV14 to TRBJ1-2, with a tentative D call TRBD1 (6 bases). The germline CDR1 and CDR2 sequences are SGHDN and FVKESK. The CDR3 is 15 residues long. Deletions cut 4 bases from V and 4 bases from J, with 16 bases between. The CDR3 DNA reads as TGTGCCAGCAGCCCGTATCTCAGGGGAATCTATGGCTACACCTTC. Its protein is CASSPYLRGIYGYTF.

The rearrangement links TRBV20-1 to TRBJ2-1; 11 bases agree with TRBD2. Germline CDR1 DFQATT, CDR2 SNEGSKA (reference sequence). This CDR3 region has 15 residues. J lost 5 bases, V lost 5 bases, and 8 bases had no gene match. The CDR3 loop is CSAGQLAGVHNEQFF. The DNA of the CDR3 is TGCAGTGCTGGGCAACTAGCGGGGGTTCACAATGAGCAGTTCTTC.

The table lists this clonotype with a few counts. The chain combines TRBV29-1 with TRBJ2-3; possible D gene TRBD2, 6 bases. The CDR3 is 13 residues long. Germline-derived CDR1 and CDR2 are SQVTM and ANQGSEA. Here the CDR3 reads CNVGGAGTDTQYF. CDR3 DNA: TGCAATGTAGGAGGGGCGGGGACAGATACGCAGTATTTT.

This clonotype was seen at least ten times. This sequence joins TRBV4-3 and TRBJ2-7, with TRBD1 as a possible D gene (6 bases). V gave up 0 bases and J gave up 4 bases, with 13 bases separating them. CDR1 LGHNA and CDR2 YSLEER come from the germline V gene. This CDR3 has 15 amino acids. The CDR3 DNA reads TGCGCCAGCAGCCAAGAGGCGACAGGATCGTACGAGCAGTACTTC. This codes for CASSQEATGSYEQYF.

The V and J genes are TRBV2 and TRBJ1-1; D gene uncertain. With 4 bases removed from V and 1 base from J, the gap between germline ends came to 7 bases. From germline, CDR1 is SNHLY and CDR2 FYNNEI. The length of the CDR3 is 13 residues. This chain's CDR3 is CASSGWENTEAFF. The CDR3 DNA is TGTGCCAGCAGTGGGTGGGAGAACACTGAAGCTTTCTTT.

This clonotype has only a few counts. The chain links TRBV14 to TRBJ2-7, with D maybe TRBD1 (6 bases). Looked up from germline, CDR1 is SGHDN and CDR2 is FVKESK. This CDR3 comprises 13 residues. V gave up 6 bases and J gave up 4 bases, with 13 bases separating them. The DNA for the CDR3 is TGTGCCAGCAGAATACAGGGTTCTTACGAGCAGTACTTC. Amino acid sequence: CASRIQGSYEQYF. The whole variable domain, filled in from reference TRBV14 and TRBJ2-7, reads EAGVTQFPSHSVIEKGQTVTLRCDPISGHDNLYWYRRVMGKEIKFLLHFVKESKQDESGMPNNRFLAERTGGTYSTLKVQPAELEDSGVYFCASRIQGSYEQYFGPGTRLTVT.

This clonotype was seen at least ten times. This chain connects TRBV7-9 to TRBJ1-4; D is ambiguous. CDR1 is SEHNR and CDR2 is FQNEAQ in the germline V gene (reference sequence). The V end lost 1 base, the J end lost 4 bases, and 7 bases lay between the germline ends. The CDR3 is made up of 14 amino acids. The CDR3 spells CASSLEQINEKLFF. CDR3 in DNA: TGTGCCAGCAGCTTAGAACAGATTAATGAAAAACTGTTTTTT.

This clonotype was observed a few times. The rearrangement joins TRBV7-9 to TRBJ1-2, with D possibly being TRBD1 (5 bases). Trimming left V 5 bases short and J 5 bases short, with 15 bases between. Germline CDR1 SEHNR, CDR2 FQNEAQ (reference sequence). The CDR3 is 14 amino acids. In DNA form, the CDR3 reads TGTGCCAGCAGCCCGGGACTGGGGGATTATGGCTACACCTTC. This translates into CASSPGLGDYGYTF.